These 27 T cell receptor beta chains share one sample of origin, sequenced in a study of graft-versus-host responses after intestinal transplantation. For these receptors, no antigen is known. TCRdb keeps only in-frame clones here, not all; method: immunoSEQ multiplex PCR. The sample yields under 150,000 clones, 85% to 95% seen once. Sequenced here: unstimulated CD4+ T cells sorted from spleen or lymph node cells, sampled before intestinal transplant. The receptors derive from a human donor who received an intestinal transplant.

CDR3 sequence (DNA): TGCGCCAGCAGTCTCGGAACTAGCGGGGGCACAGATACGCAGTATTTT. Translated: CASSLGTSGGTDTQYF. The chain links TRBV5-1 to TRBJ2-3; the match to TRBD2 covers 10 bases. The trim removed 5 bases at V and 1 base at J, leaving 7 bases unmatched. There are 16 residues in the CDR3. The germline V gene encodes CDR1 SGHRS and CDR2 YFSETQ.

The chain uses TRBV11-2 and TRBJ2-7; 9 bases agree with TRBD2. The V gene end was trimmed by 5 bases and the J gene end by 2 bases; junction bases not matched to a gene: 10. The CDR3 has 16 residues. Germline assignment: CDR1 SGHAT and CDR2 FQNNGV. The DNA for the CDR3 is TGTGCCAGCAGCCTATACTATAGCGGGAGCCCCTACGAGCAGTACTTC. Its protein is CASSLYYSGSPYEQYF.

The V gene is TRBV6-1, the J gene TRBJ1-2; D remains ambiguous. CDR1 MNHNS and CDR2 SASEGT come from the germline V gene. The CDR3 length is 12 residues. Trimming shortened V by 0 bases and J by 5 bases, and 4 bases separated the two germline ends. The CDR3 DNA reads TGTGCCAGCAGTGAAGCTTCGTATGGCTACACCTTC. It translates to CASSEASYGYTF.

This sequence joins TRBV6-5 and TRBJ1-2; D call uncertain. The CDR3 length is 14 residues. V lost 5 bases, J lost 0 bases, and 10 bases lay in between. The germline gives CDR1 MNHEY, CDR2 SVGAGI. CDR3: CASSPELANYGYTF. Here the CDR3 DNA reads TGTGCCAGCAGTCCCGAATTAGCTAACTATGGCTACACCTTC.

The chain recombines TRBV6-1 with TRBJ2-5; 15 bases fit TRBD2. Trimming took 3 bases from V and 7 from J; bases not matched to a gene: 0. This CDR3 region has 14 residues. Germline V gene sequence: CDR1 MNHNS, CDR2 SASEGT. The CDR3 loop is CASSEGLAGGTQYF. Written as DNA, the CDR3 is TGTGCCAGCAGTGAGGGACTAGCGGGAGGGACCCAGTACTTC.

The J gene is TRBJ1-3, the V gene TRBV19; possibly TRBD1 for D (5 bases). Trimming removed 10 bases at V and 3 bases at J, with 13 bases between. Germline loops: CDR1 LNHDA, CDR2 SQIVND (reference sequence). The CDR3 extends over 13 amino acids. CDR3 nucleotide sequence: TGTGCCACCTCCGAGGGACTTGGAAACACCATATATTTT. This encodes CATSEGLGNTIYF.

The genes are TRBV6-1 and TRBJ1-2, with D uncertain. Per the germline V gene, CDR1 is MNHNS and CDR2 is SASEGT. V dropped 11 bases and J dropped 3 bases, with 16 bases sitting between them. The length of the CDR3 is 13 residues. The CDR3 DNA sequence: TGTGCCCCTTTTTTGGGAGGGTACTATGGCTACACCTTC. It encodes CAPFLGGYYGYTF.

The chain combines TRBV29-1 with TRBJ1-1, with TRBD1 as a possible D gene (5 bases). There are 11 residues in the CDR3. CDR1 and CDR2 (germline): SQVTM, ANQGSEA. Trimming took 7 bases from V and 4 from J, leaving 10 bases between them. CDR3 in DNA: TGCAGCGGGATTGACAGCACTGAAGCTTTCTTT. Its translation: CSGIDSTEAFF.

Here the CDR3 DNA reads TGTGCCAGCAGTGAAGCGAGACAGGACTATGGCTACACCTTC. Protein sequence: CASSEARQDYGYTF. The chain joins TRBV6-1 to TRBJ1-2; TRBD1 might be the D (6 bases). V was clipped by 0 bases and J by 3 bases, with 8 bases between them. Germline V CDR1 and CDR2: MNHNS, SASEGT. This CDR3 contains 14 residues.

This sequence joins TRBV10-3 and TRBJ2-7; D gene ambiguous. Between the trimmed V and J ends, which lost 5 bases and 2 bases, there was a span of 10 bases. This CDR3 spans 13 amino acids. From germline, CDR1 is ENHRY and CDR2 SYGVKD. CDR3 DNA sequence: TGTGCCATCAGTAAAGGCAGTCCCTACGAGCAGTACTTC. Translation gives CAISKGSPYEQYF.

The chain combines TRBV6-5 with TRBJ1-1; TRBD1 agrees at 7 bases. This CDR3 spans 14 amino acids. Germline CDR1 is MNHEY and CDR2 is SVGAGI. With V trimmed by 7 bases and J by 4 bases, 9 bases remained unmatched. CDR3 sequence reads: CASKSTGLGTEAFF. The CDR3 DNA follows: TGTGCCAGCAAGTCGACAGGGTTGGGCACTGAAGCTTTCTTT.

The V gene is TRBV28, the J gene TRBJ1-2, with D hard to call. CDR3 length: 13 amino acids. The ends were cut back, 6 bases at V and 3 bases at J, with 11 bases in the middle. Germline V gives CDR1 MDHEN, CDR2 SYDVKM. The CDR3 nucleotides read TGTGCCAGCAGACAAACCTCTCACTATGGCTACACCTTC. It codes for CASRQTSHYGYTF.

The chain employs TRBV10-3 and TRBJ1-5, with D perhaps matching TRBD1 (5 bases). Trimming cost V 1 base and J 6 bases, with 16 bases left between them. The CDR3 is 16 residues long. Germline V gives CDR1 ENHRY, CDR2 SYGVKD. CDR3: CAISEFGRVYGQPQHF. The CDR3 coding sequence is TGTGCCATCAGTGAGTTCGGCAGGGTCTATGGTCAGCCCCAGCATTTT.

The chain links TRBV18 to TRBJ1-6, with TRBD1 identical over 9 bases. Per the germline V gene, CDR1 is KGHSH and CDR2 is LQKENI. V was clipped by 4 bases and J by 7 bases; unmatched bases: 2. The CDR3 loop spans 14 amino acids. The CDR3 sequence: CASSQGTGNSPLHF. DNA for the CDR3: TGTGCCAGCTCACAAGGGACAGGGAATTCACCCCTCCACTTT.

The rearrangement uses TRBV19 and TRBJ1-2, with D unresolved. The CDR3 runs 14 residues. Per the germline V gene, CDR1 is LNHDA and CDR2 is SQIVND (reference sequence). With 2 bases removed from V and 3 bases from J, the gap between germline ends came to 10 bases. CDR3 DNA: TGTGCCAGTAGTATAAGGGCGGGCTACTATGGCTACACCTTC. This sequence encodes CASSIRAGYYGYTF.

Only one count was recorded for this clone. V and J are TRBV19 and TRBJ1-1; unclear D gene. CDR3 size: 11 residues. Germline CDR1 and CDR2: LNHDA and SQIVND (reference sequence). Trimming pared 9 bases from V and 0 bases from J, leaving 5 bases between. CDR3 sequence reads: CASPLNTEAFF. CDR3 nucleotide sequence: TGTGCCAGCCCTTTGAACACTGAAGCTTTCTTT.

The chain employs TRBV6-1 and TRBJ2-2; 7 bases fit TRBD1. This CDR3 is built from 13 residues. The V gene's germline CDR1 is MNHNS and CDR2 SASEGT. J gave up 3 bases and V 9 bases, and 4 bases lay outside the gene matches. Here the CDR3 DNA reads TGTGCCAGTTCGGGACAGCACACCGGGGAGCTGTTTTTT. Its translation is CASSGQHTGELFF.

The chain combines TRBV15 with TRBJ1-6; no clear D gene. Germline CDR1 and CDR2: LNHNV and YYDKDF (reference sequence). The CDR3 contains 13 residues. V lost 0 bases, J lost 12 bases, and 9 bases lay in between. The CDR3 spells CATSRDSREPLHF. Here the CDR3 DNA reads TGTGCCACCAGCAGAGACTCCAGAGAACCCCTCCACTTT.

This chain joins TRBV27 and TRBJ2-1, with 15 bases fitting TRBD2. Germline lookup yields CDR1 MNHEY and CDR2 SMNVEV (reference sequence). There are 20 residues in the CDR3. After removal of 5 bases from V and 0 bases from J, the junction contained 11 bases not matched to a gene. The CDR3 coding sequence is TGTGCCAGCAGTCTCGTGGGACTAGCGGGGGGACAAAGCTCCTACAATGAGCAGTTCTTC. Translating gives CASSLVGLAGGQSSYNEQFF.

In nucleotides, the CDR3 is TGTGCCAGCAGTGACAGGGGGCGCCTGATTTCACCCCTCCACTTT. This translates into CASSDRGRLISPLHF. This sequence joins TRBV6-1 and TRBJ1-6, with 8 bases lining up with TRBD1. The germline gives CDR1 MNHNS, CDR2 SASEGT. The J segment lost 9 bases and the V segment lost 3 bases, leaving 7 bases of the junction unmatched. The CDR3 spans 15 residues.

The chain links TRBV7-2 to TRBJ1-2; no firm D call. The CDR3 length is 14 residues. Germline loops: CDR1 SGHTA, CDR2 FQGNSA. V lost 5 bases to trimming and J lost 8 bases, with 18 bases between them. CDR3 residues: CASSRYITTEGYTF. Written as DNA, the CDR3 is TGTGCCAGCAGCCGCTACATCACAACGGAAGGCTACACCTTC.

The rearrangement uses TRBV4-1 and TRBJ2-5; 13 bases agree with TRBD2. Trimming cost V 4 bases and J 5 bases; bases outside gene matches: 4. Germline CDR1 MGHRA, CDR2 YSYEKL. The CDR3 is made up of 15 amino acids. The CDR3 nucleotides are TGCGCCAGCAGCCCCCCGGGACTAGCGGGGGAGACCCAGTACTTC. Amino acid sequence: CASSPPGLAGETQYF.

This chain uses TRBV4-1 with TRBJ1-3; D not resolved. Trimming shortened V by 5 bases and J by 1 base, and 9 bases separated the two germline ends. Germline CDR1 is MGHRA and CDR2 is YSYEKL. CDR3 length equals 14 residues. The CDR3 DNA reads TGCGCCAGCAGCGCTGGGAGGTCTGGAAACACCATATATTTT. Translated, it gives CASSAGRSGNTIYF.

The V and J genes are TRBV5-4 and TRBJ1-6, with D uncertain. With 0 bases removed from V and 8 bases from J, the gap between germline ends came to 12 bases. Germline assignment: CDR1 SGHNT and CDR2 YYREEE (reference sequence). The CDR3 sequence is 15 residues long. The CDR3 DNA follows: TGTGCCAGCAGCTTGGCCTCGGGTTTTGATTCACCCCTCCACTTT. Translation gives CASSLASGFDSPLHF.

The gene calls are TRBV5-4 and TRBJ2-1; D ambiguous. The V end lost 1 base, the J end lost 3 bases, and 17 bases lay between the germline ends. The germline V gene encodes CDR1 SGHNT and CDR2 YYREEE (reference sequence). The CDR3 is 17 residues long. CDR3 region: CASSLIKQPFYYNEQFF. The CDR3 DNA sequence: TGTGCCAGCAGCTTGATAAAGCAACCGTTTTACTACAATGAGCAGTTCTTC.

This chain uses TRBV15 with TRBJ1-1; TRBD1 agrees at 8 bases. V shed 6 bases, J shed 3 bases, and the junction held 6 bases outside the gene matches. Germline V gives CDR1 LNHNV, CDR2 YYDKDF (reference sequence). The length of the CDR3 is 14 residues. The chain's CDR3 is CATSSGTGDTEAFF. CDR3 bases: TGTGCCACCAGTTCAGGGACAGGCGACACTGAAGCTTTCTTT. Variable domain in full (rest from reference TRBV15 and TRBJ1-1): DAMVIQNPRYQVTQFGKPVTLSCSQTLNHNVMYWYQQKSSQAPKLLFHYYDKDFNNEADTPDNFQSRRPNTSFCFLDIRSPGLGDTAMYLCATSSGTGDTEAFFGQGTRLTVV.

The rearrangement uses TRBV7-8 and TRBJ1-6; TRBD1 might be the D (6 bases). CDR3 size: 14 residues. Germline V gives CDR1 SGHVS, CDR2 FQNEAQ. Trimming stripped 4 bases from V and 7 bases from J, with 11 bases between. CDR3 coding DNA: TGTGCCAGCAGCTGGGCAGGGGAGAATTCACCCCTCCACTTT. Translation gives CASSWAGENSPLHF. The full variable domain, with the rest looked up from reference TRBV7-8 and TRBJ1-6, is GAGVSQSPRYKVAKRGQDVALRCDPISGHVSLFWYQQALGQGPEFLTYFQNEAQLDKSGLPSDRFFAERPEGSVSTLKIQRTQQEDSAVYLCASSWAGENSPLHFGNGTRLTVT.